The rows below give T cell receptor beta chains drawn from one sample of a study of blood T cell repertoires in COVID-19. The protocol was immunoSEQ multiplex PCR, while the TCRdb copy is restricted to in-frame clones and leaves out a portion. Of 200,000 to 250,000 clones listed, more than 75% are singletons. Sequenced: peripheral blood. These receptors came from a woman aged 70-85 years with COVID-19, enrolled during active disease. Each CDR3 is given with its conserved first and last residue. The order of the fields is D gene, CDR3 length, J gene, clone size, V gene, CDR3 DNA, CDR3 protein. The D gene is left open where the match is weak. Size is stated for part of the rows, as once, few or many counts, or as a class when the clone is expanded.

TRBD2 15 TRBJ2-1 . TRBV9 TGTGCCAGCAGCCCCGGGACTAGCGGATACAATGAGCAGTTCTTC CASSPGTSGYNEQFF
TRBD2 18 TRBJ2-1 . TRBV7-2 TGTGCCAGCAGCTTAGAGAATAGCGGGAGATACTGGACCCATGAGCAGTTCTTC CASSLENSGRYWTHEQFF
TRBD2 14 TRBJ2-7 . TRBV28 TGTGCCAGCAGTTCTAGCGGGAGGCCGGTTGAGCAGTACTTC CASSSSGRPVEQYF
TRBD2 13 TRBJ2-1 few TRBV5-1 TGCGCCAGCAGCTCCCTAGCGGGGACTAGCCAGTTCTTC CASSSLAGTSQFF
TRBD1 13 TRBJ2-1 . TRBV29-1 TGCAGCGTTGAAGGGGGACAGGGGTATGAGCAGTTCTTC CSVEGGQGYEQFF
. 15 TRBJ2-1 . TRBV11-2 TGTGCCAGCAGCTTAGCCTCTGTATCCTACAATGAGCAGTTCTTC CASSLASVSYNEQFF
TRBD2 16 TRBJ2-5 . TRBV11-2 TGTGCCAGCAGCTTAAGGGGACTAGCGGGAGTGGAGACCCAGTACTTC CASSLRGLAGVETQYF
. 14 TRBJ1-4 . TRBV18 TGTGCCAGCTCACCGGGCCCAACTAATGAAAAACTGTTTTTT CASSPGPTNEKLFF
. 17 TRBJ2-3 . TRBV5-4 TGTGCCAGCAGCTCCCAAAGGGGGGGTACTTTCACAGATACGCAGTATTTT CASSSQRGGTFTDTQYF
TRBD1 19 TRBJ2-2 . TRBV9 TGTGCCAGCAGCGTATCCCCGTTTCCGGGACAGGGGAACACCGGGGAGCTGTTTTTT CASSVSPFPGQGNTGELFF
TRBD2 16 TRBJ2-2 . TRBV19 TGTGCCAGTAAGGGAGCGGGAAGTCAGTACACCGGGGAGCTGTTTTTT CASKGAGSQYTGELFF
. 15 TRBJ1-1 . TRBV18 TGTGCCAGCTCACCTAATAAGCGACGAAACACTGAAGCTTTCTTT CASSPNKRRNTEAFF
. 13 TRBJ1-6 . TRBV30 TGTGCCTGGACGGCGCAGGGTCGAGAACCCCTCCACTTT CAWTAQGREPLHF
TRBD1 15 TRBJ2-2 . TRBV7-2 TGTGCCAGCGTCGGACCAGGGGGCAGAACCGGGGAGCTGTTTTTT CASVGPGGRTGELFF
TRBD1 14 TRBJ2-7 . TRBV5-1 TGCGCCAGCAGCTTTAGACAGGGTTTCTACGAGCAGTACTTC CASSFRQGFYEQYF
TRBD1 16 TRBJ1-2 . TRBV9 TGTGCCAGCAGCCCGGACAGGGGGACTTGGAACTATGGCTACACCTTC CASSPDRGTWNYGYTF
. 12 TRBJ1-2 . TRBV29-1 TGCAGCGTTGTCGCGGGGAAGAGTGGCTACACCTTC CSVVAGKSGYTF
. 11 TRBJ2-5 once TRBV11-2 TGTGCCAGCAGCCCGGGGGAGACCCAGTACTTC CASSPGETQYF
. 15 TRBJ2-7 once TRBV18 TGTGCCAGCTCTTGGGGGGTGCCGGGCTCCTACGAGCAGTACTTC CASSWGVPGSYEQYF
TRBD1 15 TRBJ1-6 . TRBV30 TGTGCCTGGAGGATTAGGGACAGAGTTTATTCACCCCTCCACTTT CAWRIRDRVYSPLHF
. 15 TRBJ1-5 . TRBV7-6 TGTGCCAGCAGCCCCTACACGGGGAGCAATCAGCCCCAGCATTTT CASSPYTGSNQPQHF
TRBD1 14 TRBJ2-7 . TRBV24-1 TGTGCCACCAGTGACACAGGGGGTACCCACGAGCAGTACTTC CATSDTGGTHEQYF
. 14 TRBJ1-6 once TRBV7-9 TGTGCCAGCAGCTTGGTCCGGGACTCTTCACCCCTCCACTTT CASSLVRDSSPLHF
. 15 TRBJ2-3 . TRBV30 TGTGCCTGGAGTGTCGGTTCCGGAGGGAAAGGTACGCAGTATTTT CAWSVGSGGKGTQYF
TRBD1 15 TRBJ1-2 . TRBV28 TGTGCCAGCAGTTCACACAGGGGAAGGGGCTATGGCTACACCTTC CASSSHRGRGYGYTF
. 15 TRBJ1-5 . TRBV10-3 TGTGCCATCAGTGATGGGGGCCATAGCAATCAGCCCCAGCATTTT CAISDGGHSNQPQHF
TRBD1 14 TRBJ1-2 . TRBV28 TGTGCCAGCGGGACACCGGGACAGAGCTATGGCTACACCTTC CASGTPGQSYGYTF
. 13 TRBJ2-7 . TRBV24-1 TGTGCCACCAGTGACCCGGTTACCTACGAGCAGTACTTC CATSDPVTYEQYF
. 14 TRBJ1-1 . TRBV7-9 TGTGCCAGCAGCCCCCCTATCCTGAACACTGAAGCTTTCTTT CASSPPILNTEAFF
TRBD1 15 TRBJ1-2 . TRBV5-5 TGTGCCAGCAGATCCTTAGGGACAGCGCGGACTGGCTACACCTTC CASRSLGTARTGYTF
. 16 TRBJ1-6 few TRBV7-6 TGTGCCAGCAGCGCCTACCTACAGGGAAATAATTCACCCCTCCACTTT CASSAYLQGNNSPLHF
TRBD1 14 TRBJ1-1 . TRBV3-1/TRBV3-2 TGTGCCAGCAGCCAAGATTTAGGGGGCGTGAAAGCTTTCTTT CASSQDLGGVKAFF
TRBD1 15 TRBJ1-1 . TRBV7-9 TGTGCCAGCAGCACCCGAAACAGGGGGAGCACTGAAGCTTTCTTT CASSTRNRGSTEAFF
. 14 TRBJ1-6 . TRBV5-1 TGCGCCAGCAGCTTAGACAGGTTCAATTCACCCCTCCACTTT CASSLDRFNSPLHF
. 18 TRBJ1-2 few TRBV3-1/TRBV3-2 TGTGCCAGCAGCCGGAAGAGGGCAGCCACCATCCTTAACTATGGCTACACCTTC CASSRKRAATILNYGYTF
. 16 TRBJ2-1 . TRBV3-1/TRBV3-2 TGTGCCAGCAGCCATTACAGGGTAGGGACCTACAATGAGCAGTTCTTC CASSHYRVGTYNEQFF
TRBD1 16 TRBJ1-3 . TRBV27 TGTGCCAGCAGGGGCCTAAACAGGGGCTCTGGAAACACCATATATTTT CASRGLNRGSGNTIYF
TRBD2 18 TRBJ2-7 . TRBV7-8 TGTGCCAGCAGCTTAGCGGGACAGTTCATTAGCGGGGGCTACGAGCAGTACTTC CASSLAGQFISGGYEQYF
TRBD1 16 TRBJ1-1 . TRBV9 TGTGCCAGCAGTTTAGTGACAGGGGGAAGAGGGACTGAAGCTTTCTTT CASSLVTGGRGTEAFF
. 16 TRBJ2-1 once TRBV5-6 TGTGCCAGCAGCGCAGATAGCGCCAGCTCCTACAATGAGCAGTTCTTC CASSADSASSYNEQFF
. 13 TRBJ2-5 . TRBV28 TGTGCCAGCAGCCGGGAGAGAGAAGAGACCCAGTACTTC CASSREREETQYF
TRBD1 14 TRBJ1-4 . TRBV7-2 TGTGCCAGCAGACCGGGACAGGGTAGAGAAAAACTGTTTTTT CASRPGQGREKLFF
TRBD1 15 TRBJ2-1 . TRBV18 TGTGCCAGCTCACCATGGGACAGGGGGGTCAATGAGCAGTTCTTC CASSPWDRGVNEQFF
TRBD2 14 TRBJ2-1 . TRBV6-5 TGTGCCACCGAGGTAGGGACTAGCGCATTTGAGCAGTTCTTC CATEVGTSAFEQFF
. 14 TRBJ1-5 . TRBV5-3 TGTGCCAGAAGCTTGGGCGATAGCAATCAGCCCCAGCATTTT CARSLGDSNQPQHF
. 16 TRBJ2-3 . TRBV19 TGTGCCAGTAGTAGGGACAAAGGACTTACCCACGATACGCAGTATTTT CASSRDKGLTHDTQYF
. 11 TRBJ2-1 . TRBV7-6 TGTGCCAGCAGCCTCTCCCATGAGCAGTTCTTC CASSLSHEQFF
TRBD2 15 TRBJ2-1 . TRBV10-3 TGTGCCATCAGTGTGAGAGCGGGAGAGTACAATGAGCAGTTCTTC CAISVRAGEYNEQFF
. 13 TRBJ1-2 . TRBV19 TGTGCCAGTAACCCGACAGGAACCTATGGCTACACCTTC CASNPTGTYGYTF
TRBD2 14 TRBJ2-7 few TRBV14 TGTGCCAGCAGCCCAGCGGGAGCCCCCTACGAGCAGTACTTC CASSPAGAPYEQYF
TRBD1 15 TRBJ2-2 . TRBV5-1 TGCGCCAGCACCCAGGGGGCCTCGAACACCGGGGAGCTGTTTTTT CASTQGASNTGELFF
TRBD1 12 TRBJ1-2 . TRBV11-2 TGTGCCAGTCAAGGGGGCAGCCTCGGCTACACCTTC CASQGGSLGYTF
TRBD2 15 TRBJ2-2 once TRBV5-1 TGCGCCAGCAGGGTTAGCGGGAGTAGTACCGGGGAGCTGTTTTTT CASRVSGSSTGELFF
TRBD2 16 TRBJ2-7 . TRBV24-1 TGTGCCACCAGTGAGCAACCTAGCGGGAGGGGTGACGAGCAGTACTTC CATSEQPSGRGDEQYF
. 11 TRBJ1-1 . TRBV7-9 TGTGCCAGCAGCCGGGGGACTGAAGCTTTCTTT CASSRGTEAFF
TRBD1 15 TRBJ1-2 . TRBV5-1 TGCGCCAGCAGCTTGACAGGGGAAGAGAACTATGGCTACACCTTC CASSLTGEENYGYTF
TRBD2 17 TRBJ2-1 . TRBV27 TGTGCCAGCAAACTGCGGGAGGGCCTTGGCTCCTACAATGAGCAGTTCTTC CASKLREGLGSYNEQFF